This paragraph reports one T cell receptor (beta chain). Its antigen remains unknown. Germline loops: CDR1 MDHEN, CDR2 SYDVKM. The length of the CDR3 is 14 residues. V lost 3 bases and J lost 5, with 10 bases in between. Method: immunoSEQ multiplex PCR; TCRdb's copy keeps in-frame clones and lacks some. Seen here are tens of thousands of clones, 80% to 90% observed once, and the top ten hold more than 9%. The data stem from a study of T cell responses to AZD1222 COVID-19 vaccine. Study-level points and caveats: Repertoires were collected only later (after the peak T cell response had occurred). The sample set comprised mostly white British donors with more females, and clonal diversity was possibly underestimated. The study reported that nearly half of spike-specific TCRs target unmutated variant regions.

Second doses that came at about 4 or about 12 weeks were put together. The TCR was taken from an adult who received the AZD1222 COVID-19 vaccine. This specimen was peripheral blood, taken 28 days after the second AZD1222 dose. This rearrangement joins TRBV28 to TRBJ2-2; TRBD1 is a possible D gene (6 bases). CDR3 bases: TGTGCCAGCAGTTTTTCAGGGGTAACCGGGGAGCTGTTTTTT. Amino acid sequence: CASSFSGVTGELFF.